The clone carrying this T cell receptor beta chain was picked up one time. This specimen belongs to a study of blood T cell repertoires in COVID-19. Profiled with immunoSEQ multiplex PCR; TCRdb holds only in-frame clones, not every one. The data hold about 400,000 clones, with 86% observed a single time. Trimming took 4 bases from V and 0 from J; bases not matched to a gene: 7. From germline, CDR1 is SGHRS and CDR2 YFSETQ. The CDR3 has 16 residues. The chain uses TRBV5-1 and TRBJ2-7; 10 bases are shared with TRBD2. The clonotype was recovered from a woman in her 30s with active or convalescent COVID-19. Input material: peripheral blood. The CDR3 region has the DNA TGCGCCAGCAGCCAAGTTAGCGGGGGGTACTCCTACGAGCAGTACTTC. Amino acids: CASSQVSGGYSYEQYF.